These T cell receptor beta chains were read from a single sample in a study of T cell responses to AZD1222 COVID-19 vaccine. This table comes from immunoSEQ multiplex PCR, and its TCRdb copy is limited to in-frame clones, with some not included. Of fewer than 250,000 clones in the sample, about 93% are singletons; the top ten hold approximately 1%. The sample consisted of peripheral blood, taken on day 0 of MenACWY control vaccination. The source is an adult in good health. The conserved cysteine and the conserved F or W are not part of the CDR3 here. Each record gives: V gene, CDR3 protein.

V gene: TRBV6-5
CDR3 protein: ASSYDRANTEAF

V gene: TRBV6-5
CDR3 protein: ASSSTGEAF

V gene: TRBV7-3
CDR3 protein: ASSLWAGGRTEAF

V gene: TRBV5-1
CDR3 protein: ASSLDRGGGDTQY

V gene: TRBV11-2
CDR3 protein: ASSLAETNEKLF

V gene: TRBV28
CDR3 protein: ASFDRGPSHGYT

V gene: TRBV27
CDR3 protein: ASSWATVYGYT

V gene: TRBV6-4
CDR3 protein: ASSDSVLATDTQY

V gene: TRBV19
CDR3 protein: ASSSGTGGLYGYT

V gene: TRBV7-9
CDR3 protein: ASSLALGSFYGYT

V gene: TRBV9
CDR3 protein: ASSHGTASGSPLH

V gene: TRBV28
CDR3 protein: ASSGTSLSPQETQY

V gene: TRBV7-9
CDR3 protein: ASSSKRDWHSGNTIY

V gene: TRBV5-5
CDR3 protein: ASSLYGGGETQY

V gene: TRBV2
CDR3 protein: ASSLDRNSNQPQH

V gene: TRBV30
CDR3 protein: AWSPDSNQPQH

V gene: TRBV11-3
CDR3 protein: ASSLDAYRNEQF

V gene: TRBV28
CDR3 protein: ASLRGETAEAF

V gene: TRBV19
CDR3 protein: ASSIAYEQY

V gene: TRBV5-1
CDR3 protein: ASSPQGANEKLF

V gene: TRBV18
CDR3 protein: ASSRGAMNTEAF

V gene: TRBV15
CDR3 protein: ATSRVRTSGNTIY

V gene: TRBV5-1
CDR3 protein: ASSLGTGNVAQPQH

V gene: TRBV4-1
CDR3 protein: ASSQDVGQNNEQF

V gene: TRBV6-2/TRBV6-3
CDR3 protein: ASSYSIRDYGYT

V gene: TRBV27
CDR3 protein: ASSLYSPTSGGSSRGIEQY

V gene: TRBV10-3
CDR3 protein: AIRRTGEYNSPLH

V gene: TRBV3-1/TRBV3-2
CDR3 protein: ASSETGGYNSPLH

V gene: TRBV5-4
CDR3 protein: ASRTGGTGDTQY

V gene: TRBV2
CDR3 protein: ASSEGGYNQPQH

V gene: TRBV6-2/TRBV6-3
CDR3 protein: ASSWARQGLSEQY

V gene: TRBV9
CDR3 protein: ASSAGPGAGDTQY

V gene: TRBV7-2
CDR3 protein: ASSLGGTESYEQY

V gene: TRBV28
CDR3 protein: ASSSRGDHYGYT